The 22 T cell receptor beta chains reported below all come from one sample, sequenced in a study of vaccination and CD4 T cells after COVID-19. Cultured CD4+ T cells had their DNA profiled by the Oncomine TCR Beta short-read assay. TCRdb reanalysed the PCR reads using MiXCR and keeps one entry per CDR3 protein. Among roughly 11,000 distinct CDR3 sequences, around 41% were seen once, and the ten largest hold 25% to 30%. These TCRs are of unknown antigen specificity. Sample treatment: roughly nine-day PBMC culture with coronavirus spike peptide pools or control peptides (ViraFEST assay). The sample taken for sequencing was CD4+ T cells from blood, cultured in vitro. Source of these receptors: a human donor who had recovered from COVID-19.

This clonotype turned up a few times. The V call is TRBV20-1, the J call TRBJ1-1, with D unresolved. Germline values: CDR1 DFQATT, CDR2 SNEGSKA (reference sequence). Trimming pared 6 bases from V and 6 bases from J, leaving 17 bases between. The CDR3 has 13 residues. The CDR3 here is CSAHAGVAAEAFF. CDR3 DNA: TGCAGTGCCCATGCTGGGGTGGCTGCTGAAGCTTTCTTT.

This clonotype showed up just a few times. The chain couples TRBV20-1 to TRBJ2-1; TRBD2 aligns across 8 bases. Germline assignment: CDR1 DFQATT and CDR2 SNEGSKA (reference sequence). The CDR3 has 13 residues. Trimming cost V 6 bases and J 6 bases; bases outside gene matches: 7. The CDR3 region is CSADSGMVNEQFF. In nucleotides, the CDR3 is TGCAGTGCCGATAGCGGGATGGTCAATGAGCAGTTCTTC.

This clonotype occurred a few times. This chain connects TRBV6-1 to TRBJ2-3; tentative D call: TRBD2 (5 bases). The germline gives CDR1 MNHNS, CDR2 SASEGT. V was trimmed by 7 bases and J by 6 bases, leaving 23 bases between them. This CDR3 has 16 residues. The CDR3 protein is CASNSGLLRVGDTQYF. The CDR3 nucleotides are TGTGCCAGCAACAGCGGTCTGCTAAGAGTCGGGGATACGCAGTATTTT.

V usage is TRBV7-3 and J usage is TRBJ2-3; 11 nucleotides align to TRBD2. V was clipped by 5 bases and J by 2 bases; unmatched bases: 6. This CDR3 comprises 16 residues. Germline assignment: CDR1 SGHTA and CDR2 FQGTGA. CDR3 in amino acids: CASSPRLAGLTDTQYF. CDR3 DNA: TGTGCCAGCAGCCCCCGACTAGCGGGGCTCACAGATACGCAGTATTTT.

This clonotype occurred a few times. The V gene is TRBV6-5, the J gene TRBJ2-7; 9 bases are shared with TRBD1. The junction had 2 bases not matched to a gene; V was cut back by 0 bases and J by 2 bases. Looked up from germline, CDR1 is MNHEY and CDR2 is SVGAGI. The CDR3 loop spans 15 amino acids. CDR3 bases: TGTGCCAGCAGTTACTCCGGGACAGGGCCCTACGAGCAGTACTTC. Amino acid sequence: CASSYSGTGPYEQYF.

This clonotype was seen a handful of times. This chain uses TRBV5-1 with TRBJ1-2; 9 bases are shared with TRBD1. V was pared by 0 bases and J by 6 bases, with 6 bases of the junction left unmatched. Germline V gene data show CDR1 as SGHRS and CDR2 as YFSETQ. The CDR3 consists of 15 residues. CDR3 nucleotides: TGCGCCAGCAGCTTGGAAGGGACAGGGTGGGATGGCTACACCTTC. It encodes CASSLEGTGWDGYTF.

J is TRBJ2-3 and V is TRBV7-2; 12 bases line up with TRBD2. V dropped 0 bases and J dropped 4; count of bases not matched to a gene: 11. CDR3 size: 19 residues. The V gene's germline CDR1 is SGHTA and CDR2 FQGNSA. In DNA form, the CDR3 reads TGTGCCAGCAGCTTAGCCAGTCTAGCGGGAGGGAGTTTGCCAGATACGCAGTATTTT. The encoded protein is CASSLASLAGGSLPDTQYF.

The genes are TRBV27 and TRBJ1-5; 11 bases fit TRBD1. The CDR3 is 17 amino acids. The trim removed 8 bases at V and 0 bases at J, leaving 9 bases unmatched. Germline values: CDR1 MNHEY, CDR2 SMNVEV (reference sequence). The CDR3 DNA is TGTGCCAGCCGGGACAGGGGGGTGTTTGATAGCAATCAGCCCCAGCATTTT. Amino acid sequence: CASRDRGVFDSNQPQHF.

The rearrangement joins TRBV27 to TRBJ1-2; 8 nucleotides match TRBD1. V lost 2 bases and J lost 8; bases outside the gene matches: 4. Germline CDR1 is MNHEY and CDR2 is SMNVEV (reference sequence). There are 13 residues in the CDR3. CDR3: CASSLNRGGGYTF. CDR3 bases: TGTGCCAGCAGTTTAAACAGGGGGGGGGGCTACACCTTC.

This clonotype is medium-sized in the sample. The CDR3 region is CASSLVGVSSGANVLTF. As DNA, the CDR3 is TGTGCCAGCAGCTTAGTAGGGGTGAGCTCTGGGGCCAACGTCCTGACTTTC. The chain recombines TRBV7-8 with TRBJ2-6, with a tentative D call TRBD1 (5 bases). The CDR3 consists of 17 residues. V lost 1 base, J lost 0 bases, and 10 bases lay in between. Germline assignment: CDR1 SGHVS and CDR2 FQNEAQ.

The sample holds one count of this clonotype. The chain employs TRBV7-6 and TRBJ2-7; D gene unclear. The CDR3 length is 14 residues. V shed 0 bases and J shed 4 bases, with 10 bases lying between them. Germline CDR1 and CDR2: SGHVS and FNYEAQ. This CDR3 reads CASSLAVGVYEQYF. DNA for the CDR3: TGTGCCAGCAGCTTAGCAGTCGGCGTTTACGAGCAGTACTTC. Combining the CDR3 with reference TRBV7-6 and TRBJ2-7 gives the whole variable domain GAGVSQSPRYKVTKRGQDVALRCDPISGHVSLYWYRQALGQGPEFLTYFNYEAQQDKSGLPNDRFSAERPEGSISTLTIQRTEQRDSAMYRCASSLAVGVYEQYFGPGTRLTVT.

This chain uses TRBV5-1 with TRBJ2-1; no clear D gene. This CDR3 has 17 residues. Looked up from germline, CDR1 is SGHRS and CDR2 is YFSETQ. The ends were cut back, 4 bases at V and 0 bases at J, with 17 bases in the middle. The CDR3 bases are TGCGCCAGCAGCCGGTCTTCCCTTCCACTCTCCTACAATGAGCAGTTCTTC. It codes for CASSRSSLPLSYNEQFF.

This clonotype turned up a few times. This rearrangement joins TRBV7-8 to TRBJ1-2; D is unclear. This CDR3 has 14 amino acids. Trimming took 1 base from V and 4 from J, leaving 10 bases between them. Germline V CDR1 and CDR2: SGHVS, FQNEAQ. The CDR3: CASSLGGEGYGYTF. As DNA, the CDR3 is TGTGCCAGCAGCTTAGGTGGAGAGGGCTATGGCTACACCTTC.

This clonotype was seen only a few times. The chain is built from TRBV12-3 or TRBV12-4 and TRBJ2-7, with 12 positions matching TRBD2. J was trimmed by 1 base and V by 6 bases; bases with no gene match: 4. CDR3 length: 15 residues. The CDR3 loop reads CASRTSGSGSYEQYF. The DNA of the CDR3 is TGTGCCAGCAGGACTAGCGGGAGTGGGTCCTACGAGCAGTACTTC.

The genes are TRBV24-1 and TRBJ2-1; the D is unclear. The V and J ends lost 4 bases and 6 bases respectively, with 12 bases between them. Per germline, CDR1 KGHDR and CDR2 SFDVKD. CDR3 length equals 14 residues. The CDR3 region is CATSDPDKANEQFF. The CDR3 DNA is TGTGCCACCAGTGACCCTGACAAGGCCAATGAGCAGTTCTTC.

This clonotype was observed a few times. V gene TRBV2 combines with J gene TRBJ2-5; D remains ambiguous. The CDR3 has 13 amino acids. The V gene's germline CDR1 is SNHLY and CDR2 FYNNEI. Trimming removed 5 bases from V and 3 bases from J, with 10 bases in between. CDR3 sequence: CASSQDLEETQYF. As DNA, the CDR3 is TGTGCCAGCAGTCAGGACCTTGAAGAGACCCAGTACTTC.

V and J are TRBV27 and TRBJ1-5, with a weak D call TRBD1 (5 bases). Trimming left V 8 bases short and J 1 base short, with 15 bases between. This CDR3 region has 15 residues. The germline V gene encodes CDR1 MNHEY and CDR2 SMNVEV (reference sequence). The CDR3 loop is CASRRDLMSNQPQHF. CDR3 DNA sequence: TGTGCCAGCCGCCGGGACTTAATGAGCAATCAGCCCCAGCATTTT.

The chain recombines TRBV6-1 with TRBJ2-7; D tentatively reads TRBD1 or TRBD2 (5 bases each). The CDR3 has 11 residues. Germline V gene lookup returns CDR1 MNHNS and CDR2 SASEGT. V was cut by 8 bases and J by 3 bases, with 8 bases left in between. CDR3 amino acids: CASGGIYEQYF. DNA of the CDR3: TGTGCCAGCGGGGGAATCTACGAGCAGTACTTC.

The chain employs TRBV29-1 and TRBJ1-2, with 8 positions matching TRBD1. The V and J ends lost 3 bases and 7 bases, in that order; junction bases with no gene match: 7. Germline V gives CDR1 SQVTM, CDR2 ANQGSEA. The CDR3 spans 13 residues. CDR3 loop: CSVENRGFGGYTF. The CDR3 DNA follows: TGCAGCGTTGAGAACAGGGGGTTCGGTGGCTACACCTTC.

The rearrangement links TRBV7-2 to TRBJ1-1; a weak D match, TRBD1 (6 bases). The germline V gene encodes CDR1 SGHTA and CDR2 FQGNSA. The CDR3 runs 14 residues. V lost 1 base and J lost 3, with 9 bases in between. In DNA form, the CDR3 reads TGTGCCAGCAGCTTAGTCACAGGGCACACTGAAGCTTTCTTT. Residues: CASSLVTGHTEAFF. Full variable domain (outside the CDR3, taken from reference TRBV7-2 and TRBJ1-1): GAGVSQSPSNKVTEKGKDVELRCDPISGHTALYWYRQSLGQGLEFLIYFQGNSAPDKSGLPSDRFSAERTGGSVSTLTIQRTQQEDSAVYLCASSLVTGHTEAFFGQGTRLTVV.

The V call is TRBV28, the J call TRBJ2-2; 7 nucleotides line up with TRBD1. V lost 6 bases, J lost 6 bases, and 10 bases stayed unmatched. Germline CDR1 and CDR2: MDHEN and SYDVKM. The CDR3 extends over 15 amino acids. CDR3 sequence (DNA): TGTGCCAGCAGACCCGACAGGGTCGGCGCCGGGGAGCTGTTTTTT. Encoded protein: CASRPDRVGAGELFF.

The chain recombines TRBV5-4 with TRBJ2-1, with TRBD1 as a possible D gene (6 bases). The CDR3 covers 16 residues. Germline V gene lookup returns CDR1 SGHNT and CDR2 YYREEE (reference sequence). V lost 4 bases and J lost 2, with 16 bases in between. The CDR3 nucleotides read TGTGCCAGCAGCGAGCCCGACAGGTTAGCCTACAATGAGCAGTTCTTC. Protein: CASSEPDRLAYNEQFF. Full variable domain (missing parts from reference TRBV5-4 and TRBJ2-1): ETGVTQSPTHLIKTRGQQVTLRCSSQSGHNTVSWYQQALGQGPQFIFQYYREEENGRGNFPPRFSGLQFPNYSSELNVNALELDDSALYLCASSEPDRLAYNEQFFGPGTRLTVL.